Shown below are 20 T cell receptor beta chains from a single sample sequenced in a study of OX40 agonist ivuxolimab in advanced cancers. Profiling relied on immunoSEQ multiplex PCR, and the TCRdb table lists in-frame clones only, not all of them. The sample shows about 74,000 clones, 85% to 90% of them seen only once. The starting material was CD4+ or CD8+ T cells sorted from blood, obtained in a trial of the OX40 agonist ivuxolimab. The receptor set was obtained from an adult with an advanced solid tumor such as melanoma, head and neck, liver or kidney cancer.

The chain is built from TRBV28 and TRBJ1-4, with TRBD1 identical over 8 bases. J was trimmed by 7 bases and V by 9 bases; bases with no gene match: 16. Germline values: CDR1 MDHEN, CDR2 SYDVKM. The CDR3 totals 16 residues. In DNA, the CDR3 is TGTGCCAGTGCCGGGACAGGAGAATCCGTACGTGAAAAACTGTTTTTT. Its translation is CASAGTGESVREKLFF.

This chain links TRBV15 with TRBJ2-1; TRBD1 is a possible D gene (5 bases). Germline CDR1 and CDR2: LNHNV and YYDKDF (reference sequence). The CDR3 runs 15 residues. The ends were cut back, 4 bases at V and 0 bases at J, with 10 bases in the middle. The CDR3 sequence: CATSKGQTSYNEQFF. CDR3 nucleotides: TGTGCCACCAGCAAAGGACAAACCTCCTACAATGAGCAGTTCTTC.

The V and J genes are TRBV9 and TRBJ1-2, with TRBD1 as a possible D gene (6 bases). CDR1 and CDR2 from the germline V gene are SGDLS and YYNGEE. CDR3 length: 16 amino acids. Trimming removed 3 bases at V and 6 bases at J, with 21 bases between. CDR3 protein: CASSAPQGSGGDGYTF. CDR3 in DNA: TGTGCCAGCAGCGCCCCACAGGGCTCAGGTGGTGATGGCTACACCTTC.

The CDR3 region is CASSMRSGQETQYF. CDR3 sequence (DNA): TGTGCCAGTAGTATGAGGTCAGGACAAGAGACCCAGTACTTC. This chain joins TRBV19 and TRBJ2-5; no definite D call. Looked up from germline, CDR1 is LNHDA and CDR2 is SQIVND (reference sequence). This CDR3 is 14 amino acids long. Trimming took 3 bases from V and 2 from J, leaving 10 bases between them.

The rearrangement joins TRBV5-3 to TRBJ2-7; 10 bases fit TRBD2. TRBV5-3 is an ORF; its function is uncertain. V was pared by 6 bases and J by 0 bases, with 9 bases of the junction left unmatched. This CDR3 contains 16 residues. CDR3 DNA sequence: TGTGCCAGAATCCCGCCGGCTAGCGGGAGCTCCTACGAGCAGTACTTC. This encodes CARIPPASGSSYEQYF.

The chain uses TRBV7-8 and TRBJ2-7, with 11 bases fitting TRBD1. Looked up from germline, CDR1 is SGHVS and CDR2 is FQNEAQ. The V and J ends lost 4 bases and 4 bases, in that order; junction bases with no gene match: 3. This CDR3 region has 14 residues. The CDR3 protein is CASSWTGGHYEQYF. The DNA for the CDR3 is TGTGCCAGCAGCTGGACAGGGGGCCATTACGAGCAGTACTTC.

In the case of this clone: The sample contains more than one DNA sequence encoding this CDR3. The DNA for the CDR3 is TGTGCCAGCAGCTTAGGGACTAGCGGGAGTAGCACAGATACGCAGTATTTT. It codes for CASSLGTSGSSTDTQYF. The J gene is TRBJ2-3, the V gene TRBV7-2; 13 bases line up with TRBD2. The trim removed 1 base at V and 0 bases at J, leaving 1 base unmatched. This CDR3 contains 17 residues. CDR1 SGHTA and CDR2 FQGNSA come from the germline V gene.

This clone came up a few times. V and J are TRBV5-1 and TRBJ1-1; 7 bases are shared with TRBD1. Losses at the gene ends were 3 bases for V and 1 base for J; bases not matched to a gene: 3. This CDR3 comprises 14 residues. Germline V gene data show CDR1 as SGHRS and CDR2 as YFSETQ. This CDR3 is CASSSGTANTEAFF. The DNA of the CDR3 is TGCGCCAGCAGCTCCGGGACAGCGAACACTGAAGCTTTCTTT.

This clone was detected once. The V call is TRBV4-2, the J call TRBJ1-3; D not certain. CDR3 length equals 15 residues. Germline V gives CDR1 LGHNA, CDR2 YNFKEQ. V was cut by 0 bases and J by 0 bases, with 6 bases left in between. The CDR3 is CASSQEGSSGNTIYF. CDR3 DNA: TGTGCCAGCAGCCAAGAGGGCAGCTCTGGAAACACCATATATTTT.

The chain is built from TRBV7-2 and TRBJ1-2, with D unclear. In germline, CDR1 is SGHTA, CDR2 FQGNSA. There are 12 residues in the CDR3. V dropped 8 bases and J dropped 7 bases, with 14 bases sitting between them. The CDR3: CASQGLRFGYTF. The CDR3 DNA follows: TGTGCCAGCCAAGGACTTCGGTTTGGCTACACCTTC.

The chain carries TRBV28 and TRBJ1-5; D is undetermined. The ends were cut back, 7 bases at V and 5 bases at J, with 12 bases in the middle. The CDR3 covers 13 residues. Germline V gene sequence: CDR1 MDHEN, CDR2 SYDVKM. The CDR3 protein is CASTSGRDQPQHF. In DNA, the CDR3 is TGTGCCAGCACCTCAGGACGAGATCAGCCCCAGCATTTT.

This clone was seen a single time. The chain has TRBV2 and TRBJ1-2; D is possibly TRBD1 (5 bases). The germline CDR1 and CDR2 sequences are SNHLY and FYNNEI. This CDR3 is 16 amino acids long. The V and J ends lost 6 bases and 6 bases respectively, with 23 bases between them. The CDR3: CASRDPRDLISHGYTF. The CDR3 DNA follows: TGTGCCAGCAGAGACCCCCGGGACCTAATTAGCCATGGCTACACCTTC.

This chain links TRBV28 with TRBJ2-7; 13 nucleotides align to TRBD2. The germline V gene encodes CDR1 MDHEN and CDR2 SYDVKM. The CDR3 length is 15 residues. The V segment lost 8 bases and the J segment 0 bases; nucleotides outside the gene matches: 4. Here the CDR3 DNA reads TGTGCCAGCGTGACTAGCGGGGGGACCTCCTACGAGCAGTACTTC. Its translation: CASVTSGGTSYEQYF.

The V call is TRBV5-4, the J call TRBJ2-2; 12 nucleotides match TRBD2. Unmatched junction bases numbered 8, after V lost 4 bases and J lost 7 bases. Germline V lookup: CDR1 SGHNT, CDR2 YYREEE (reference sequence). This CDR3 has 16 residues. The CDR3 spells CASSPTSGRPIGELFF. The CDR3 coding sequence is TGTGCCAGCAGCCCCACTAGCGGGAGGCCGATCGGGGAGCTGTTTTTT.

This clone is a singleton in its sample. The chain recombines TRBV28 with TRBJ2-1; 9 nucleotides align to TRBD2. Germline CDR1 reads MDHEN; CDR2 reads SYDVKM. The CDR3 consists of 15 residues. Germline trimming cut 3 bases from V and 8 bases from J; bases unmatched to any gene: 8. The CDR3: CASSFWTSANHEQFF. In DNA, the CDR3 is TGTGCCAGCAGTTTCTGGACTAGCGCTAACCATGAGCAGTTCTTC.

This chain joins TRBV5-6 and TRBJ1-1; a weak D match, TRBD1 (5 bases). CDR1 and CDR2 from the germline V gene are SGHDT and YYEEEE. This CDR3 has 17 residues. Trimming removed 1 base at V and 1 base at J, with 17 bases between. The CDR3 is CASSLQGKGYANTEAFF. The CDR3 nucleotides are TGTGCCAGCAGCTTGCAGGGAAAGGGTTATGCGAACACTGAAGCTTTCTTT.

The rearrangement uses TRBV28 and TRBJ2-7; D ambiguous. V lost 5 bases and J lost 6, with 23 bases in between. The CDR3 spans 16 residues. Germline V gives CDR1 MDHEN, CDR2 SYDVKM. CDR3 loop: CASSTHSSRSRLEQYF. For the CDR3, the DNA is TGTGCCAGCAGTACTCACTCTTCCAGATCCCGGCTCGAGCAGTACTTC. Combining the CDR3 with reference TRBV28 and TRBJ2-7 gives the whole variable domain DVKVTQSSRYLVKRTGEKVFLECVQDMDHENMFWYRQDPGLGLRLIYFSYDVKMKEKGDIPEGYSVSREKKERFSLILESASTNQTSMYLCASSTHSSRSRLEQYFGPGTRLTVT.

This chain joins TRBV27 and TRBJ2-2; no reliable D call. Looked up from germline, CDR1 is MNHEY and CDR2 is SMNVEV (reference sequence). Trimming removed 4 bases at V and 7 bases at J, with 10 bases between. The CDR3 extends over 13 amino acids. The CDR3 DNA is TGTGCCAGCAGTTGGTTAGCCGGCGGGGAGCTGTTTTTT. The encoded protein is CASSWLAGGELFF.

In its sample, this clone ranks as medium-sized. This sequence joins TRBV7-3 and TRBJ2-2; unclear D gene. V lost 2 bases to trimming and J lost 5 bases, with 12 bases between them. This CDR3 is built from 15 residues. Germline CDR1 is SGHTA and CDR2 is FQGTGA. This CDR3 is CASSLGVSGTGELFF. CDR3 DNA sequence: TGTGCCAGCAGCTTAGGAGTTAGTGGGACCGGGGAGCTGTTTTTT.

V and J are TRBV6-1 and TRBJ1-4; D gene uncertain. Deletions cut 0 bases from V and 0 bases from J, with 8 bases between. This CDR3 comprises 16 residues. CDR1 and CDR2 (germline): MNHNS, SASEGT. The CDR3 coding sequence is TGTGCCAGCAGTGAAGCGGACCGACCAACTAATGAAAAACTGTTTTTT. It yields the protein CASSEADRPTNEKLFF.